This T cell receptor (beta chain) was found in a study of glioma-infiltrating T cells after dendritic cell vaccination. Indicated time point: after dendritic cell vaccination, including at tumor progression/relapse. Amplification used 60 V beta primers and 13 J beta primers. Some clones are missing from TCRdb's copy, which holds only in-frame ones; the method was immunoSEQ multiplex PCR. This sample has fewer than 85,000 clones, with over 75% found just once. Germline loops: CDR1 KGHSH, CDR2 LQKENI. The CDR3 has 18 amino acids. The V gene end was trimmed by 1 base and the J gene end by 6 bases; junction bases not matched to a gene: 9.

Here the sequenced sample was blood, taken after dendritic cell vaccination. The receptor was derived from a human donor with glioblastoma. The rearrangement joins TRBV18 to TRBJ2-5; 15 positions agree with TRBD2. DNA for the CDR3: TGTGCCAGCTCACCACTTGGACTAGCGGGGGGGCCTTGGAAGACCCAGTACTTC. This translates into CASSPLGLAGGPWKTQYF.